The 27 T cell receptor beta chains reported below all come from one sample, sequenced in a study of coeliac disease. Some clones are missing from TCRdb's copy, which holds only in-frame ones; the method was immunoSEQ multiplex PCR. The sample comprises 2,500 to 3,500 clones, about 64% of which are singletons, and roughly a third rests with the top ten. The sample consisted of intraepithelial lymphocytes from the gut. Receptors were obtained from a woman between 40 and 55 years old.

This clone was seen more than once but under ten times. The J gene is TRBJ2-2, the V gene TRBV19, with TRBD1 as a possible D gene (6 bases). The V gene's germline CDR1 is LNHDA and CDR2 SQIVND (reference sequence). The CDR3 spans 14 residues. The V and J ends lost 3 bases and 3 bases respectively, with 8 bases between them. The CDR3 DNA sequence: TGTGCCAGTAGTATCTCAGGGGACACCGGGGAGCTGTTTTTT. Translated: CASSISGDTGELFF.

The CDR3 bases are TGTGCCAGCAGCGAGGCTAGCGGGAGCACAGATACGCAGTATTTT. This codes for CASSEASGSTDTQYF. The chain links TRBV9 to TRBJ2-3, with TRBD2 matching 8 bases. Germline trimming cut 3 bases from V and 0 bases from J; bases unmatched to any gene: 3. The CDR3 consists of 15 residues. Germline V CDR1 and CDR2: SGDLS, YYNGEE.

The V gene is TRBV7-2, the J gene TRBJ1-2, with 11 nucleotides matching TRBD1. After removal of 3 bases from V and 5 bases from J, the junction contained 8 bases not matched to a gene. Germline lookup yields CDR1 SGHTA and CDR2 FQGNSA. The CDR3 covers 16 residues. In DNA form, the CDR3 reads TGTGCCAGCAGCTTTCGGACAGGGGGCGAGCGTTATGGCTACACCTTC. Translated: CASSFRTGGERYGYTF.

The chain joins TRBV2 to TRBJ1-3, with D maybe TRBD1 (6 bases). Germline-derived CDR1 and CDR2 are SNHLY and FYNNEI. Trimming stripped 7 bases from V and 1 base from J, with 14 bases between. The CDR3 spans 15 residues. CDR3 in DNA: TGTGCCAGCACGGGGGGGCCTGCTTCTGGAAACACCATATATTTT. Protein sequence: CASTGGPASGNTIYF. The complete variable domain, with remaining parts taken from reference TRBV2 and TRBJ1-3, reads EPEVTQTPSHQVTQMGQEVILRCVPISNHLYFYWYRQILGQKVEFLVSFYNNEISEKSEIFDDQFSVERPDGSNFTLKIRSTKLEDSAMYFCASTGGPASGNTIYFGEGSWLTVV.

This CDR3 reads CAWSSQGGTQYF. The CDR3 DNA sequence: TGTGCCTGGAGTTCCCAGGGGGGTACGCAGTATTTT. The chain combines TRBV30 with TRBJ2-3; a possible D gene is TRBD1 (7 bases). Germline V gene sequence: CDR1 GTSNPN, CDR2 SVGIG (reference sequence). V was shortened by 2 bases and J by 8 bases, with 11 bases between the two germline ends. The CDR3 has 12 residues.

The chain employs TRBV5-1 and TRBJ2-1, with 9 positions matching TRBD2. With 0 bases clipped from V and 3 bases from J, the junction kept 4 bases outside the gene matches. Germline assignment: CDR1 SGHRS and CDR2 YFSETQ. CDR3 length: 16 residues. The CDR3 reads CASSLVAGEHYNEQFF. CDR3 nucleotide sequence: TGCGCCAGCAGCTTGGTAGCGGGAGAACACTACAATGAGCAGTTCTTC.

CDR3 DNA sequence: TGCGCCAGCAGCTCTAGGACAGGGGGGATAGAGACCCAGTACTTC. Translating it yields CASSSRTGGIETQYF. This chain links TRBV5-1 with TRBJ2-5, with 10 nucleotides matching TRBD1. The CDR3 has 15 residues. Per germline, CDR1 SGHRS and CDR2 YFSETQ. J lost 4 bases, V lost 3 bases, and 6 bases had no gene match.

The chain employs TRBV4-3 and TRBJ2-4; 10 bases map to TRBD2. This CDR3 is 22 amino acids long. CDR1 is LGHNA, CDR2 YSLEER, per germline. The V segment lost 0 bases and the J segment 0 bases; nucleotides outside the gene matches: 17. The chain's CDR3 is CASSQDLLAGSFRQLAKNIQYF. Written as DNA, the CDR3 is TGCGCCAGCAGCCAAGATTTACTAGCGGGAAGTTTCCGACAGTTAGCCAAAAACATTCAGTACTTC.

A single count supports this clone. J is TRBJ2-3 and V is TRBV9, with 7 bases identical to TRBD2. Germline V gives CDR1 SGDLS, CDR2 YYNGEE. The junction had 7 bases not matched to a gene; V was cut back by 4 bases and J by 2 bases. The CDR3 extends over 15 amino acids. CDR3 in amino acids: CASSSTGTTTDTQYF. The CDR3 nucleotides read TGTGCCAGCAGCTCCACCGGGACTACCACAGATACGCAGTATTTT.

The rearrangement joins TRBV9 to TRBJ2-3; the D gene is possibly TRBD2 (6 bases). The CDR3 is 15 amino acids. Germline CDR1 reads SGDLS; CDR2 reads YYNGEE. Trimming shortened V by 3 bases and J by 0 bases, and 11 bases separated the two germline ends. CDR3 in DNA: TGTGCCAGCAGCGGGAGCGGGTCTAGCACAGATACGCAGTATTTT. It encodes CASSGSGSSTDTQYF.

This chain uses TRBV28 with TRBJ1-5; possible D gene TRBD1, 6 bases. The CDR3 loop spans 14 amino acids. Trimming took off 3 bases at V and 2 bases at J, with 8 bases between the two ends. CDR1 is MDHEN and CDR2 is SYDVKM in the germline V gene. CDR3 coding DNA: TGTGCCAGCAGTTTTCCAGGGGGCAATCAGCCCCAGCATTTT. Residues: CASSFPGGNQPQHF. The full variable domain, rest sourced from reference TRBV28 and TRBJ1-5, is DVKVTQSSRYLVKRTGEKVFLECVQDMDHENMFWYRQDPGLGLRLIYFSYDVKMKEKGDIPEGYSVSREKKERFSLILESASTNQTSMYLCASSFPGGNQPQHFGDGTRLSIL.

This clone was seen a handful of times. This chain uses TRBV7-2 with TRBJ2-7; 8 nucleotides line up with TRBD2. Looked up from germline, CDR1 is SGHTA and CDR2 is FQGNSA. V was clipped by 5 bases and J by 4 bases; unmatched bases: 13. The CDR3 totals 16 residues. In DNA, the CDR3 is TGTGCCAGCAGCCTGACCCATAGCGGGACTCCTTACGAGCAGTACTTC. Its translation: CASSLTHSGTPYEQYF.

The rearrangement links TRBV9 to TRBJ2-7, with 10 positions matching TRBD1. Germline lookup yields CDR1 SGDLS and CDR2 YYNGEE. The CDR3 spans 15 residues. V lost 3 bases and J lost 5; bases outside the gene matches: 8. DNA for the CDR3: TGTGCCAGCAGCGCCTCGGACAGGGGGAGGGACGAGCAGTACTTC. This codes for CASSASDRGRDEQYF.

The chain uses TRBV19 and TRBJ2-1; possibly TRBD2 for D (6 bases). The CDR3 has 14 amino acids. Deletions cut 3 bases from V and 4 bases from J, with 10 bases between. Germline-derived CDR1 and CDR2 are LNHDA and SQIVND (reference sequence). Written as DNA, the CDR3 is TGTGCCAGTAGTATGGAGCGGGCTTACAATGAGCAGTTCTTC. As protein: CASSMERAYNEQFF.

The chain combines TRBV15 with TRBJ2-7, with a weak D call TRBD2 (6 bases). This CDR3 is built from 13 residues. The V and J ends lost 4 bases and 0 bases respectively, with 7 bases between them. The germline V gene has CDR1 LNHNV and CDR2 YYDKDF (reference sequence). The CDR3 DNA reads as TGTGCCACCAGCAAGGGACTCTCCTACGAGCAGTACTTC. Translated, it gives CATSKGLSYEQYF.

The rearrangement joins TRBV19 to TRBJ1-5; no clear D gene. The V gene lost 2 bases and the J gene lost 3 bases, with 5 bases spanning the gap. The CDR3 loop spans 13 amino acids. Germline CDR1 reads LNHDA; CDR2 reads SQIVND (reference sequence). The CDR3 is CASSINTNQPQHF. Here the CDR3 DNA reads TGTGCCAGTAGTATAAACACCAATCAGCCCCAGCATTTT.

The chain recombines TRBV5-6 with TRBJ1-2; TRBD1 is a possible D gene (6 bases). Trimming pared 5 bases from V and 0 bases from J, leaving 11 bases between. CDR1 is SGHDT and CDR2 is YYEEEE in the germline V gene. The CDR3 loop spans 14 amino acids. The CDR3 DNA is TGTGCCAGCAGTTGGACAGTTGCTAACTATGGCTACACCTTC. Encoded protein: CASSWTVANYGYTF.

J is TRBJ2-7 and V is TRBV5-8, with 9 bases aligning to TRBD1. J lost 3 bases, V lost 3 bases, and 10 bases had no gene match. Germline V gene data show CDR1 as SGHTS and CDR2 as YDEGEE. The CDR3 runs 16 residues. The CDR3 loop reads CASSSEQGATLYEQYF. CDR3 bases: TGTGCCAGCAGCTCCGAACAGGGGGCTACACTCTACGAGCAGTACTTC.

The rearrangement links TRBV9 to TRBJ2-5, with 12 bases that match TRBD2. The CDR3 has 17 amino acids. V lost 2 bases and J lost 3; bases outside the gene matches: 8. The germline gives CDR1 SGDLS, CDR2 YYNGEE. CDR3 loop: CASSVALAGGAEETQYF. The CDR3 DNA is TGTGCCAGCAGCGTCGCCCTAGCGGGAGGGGCGGAAGAGACCCAGTACTTC.

The chain has TRBV28 and TRBJ2-5; no clear D gene. The DNA end is a closer match to TRBJ2-7, so the J assignment may be wrong. Germline CDR1 is MDHEN and CDR2 is SYDVKM. This CDR3 spans 17 amino acids. CDR3 amino acids: CASSLLNSAEQTYEQYF. CDR3 in DNA: TGTGCCAGCAGTTTGTTAAACTCGGCAGAACAGACCTACGAGCAGTACTTC.

This clone was seen a handful of times. The CDR3 nucleotides are TGTGCCAGCAGCAAGGACAGGGTACGGTCCTACGAGCAGTACTTC. Residues: CASSKDRVRSYEQYF. The chain joins TRBV4-2 to TRBJ2-5, with 8 positions matching TRBD1. TRBJ2-7 matches the DNA end more closely, so the J call is doubtful. Per germline, CDR1 LGHNA and CDR2 YNFKEQ. CDR3 length equals 15 residues.

This clone was observed a handful of times. The V call is TRBV7-4, the J call TRBJ1-2, with 7 bases lining up with TRBD1. Germline CDR1 reads SGHVT; CDR2 reads SQSDAQ. The V and J ends lost 6 bases and 6 bases, in that order; junction bases with no gene match: 4. This CDR3 has 12 residues. The CDR3 coding sequence is TGTGCCAGCAGAAAAGACAGGGATGGCTACACCTTC. This codes for CASRKDRDGYTF.

This clone has a handful of counts. The chain uses TRBV21-1 and TRBJ2-1; the D call in the table, TRBD1, was not verified against the DNA. TRBV21-1 is given as a pseudogene. The CDR3 totals 14 residues. The CDR3 spells CASSIRDSLNEQFF. Here the CDR3 DNA reads TGTGCCAGCAGCATCCGGGACAGTCTCAATGAGCAGTTCTTC.

This chain joins TRBV11-2 and TRBJ1-4, with 7 bases identical to TRBD1. Trimming removed 5 bases from V and 7 bases from J; junction bases left unmatched: 4. This CDR3 has 13 amino acids. Germline assignment: CDR1 SGHAT and CDR2 FQNNGV. CDR3 nucleotide sequence: TGTGCCAGCAGCCGGGACAGCCCTGAAAAACTGTTTTTT. Translated, it gives CASSRDSPEKLFF.

This clone was seen a single time. The V and J genes are TRBV6-1 and TRBJ1-1; 11 bases map to TRBD1. The CDR3 runs 15 residues. The germline CDR1 and CDR2 sequences are MNHNS and SASEGT. The J segment lost 8 bases and the V segment lost 5 bases, leaving 10 bases of the junction unmatched. This chain's CDR3 is CASSWTGGAGSEAFF. The CDR3, as DNA: TGTGCCAGCAGTTGGACAGGGGGCGCGGGAAGCGAAGCTTTCTTT.

The rearrangement uses TRBV5-1 and TRBJ1-1, with TRBD1 matching over 7 bases. V lost 4 bases, J lost 0 bases, and 3 bases stayed unmatched. The CDR3 is made up of 14 amino acids. Germline CDR1 is SGHRS and CDR2 is YFSETQ. Written as DNA, the CDR3 is TGCGCCAGCAGCACGGGACAGATGAACACTGAAGCTTTCTTT. Protein: CASSTGQMNTEAFF.

In the case of this clone: Different DNA sequences within this sample yield the same CDR3. The V gene is TRBV9, the J gene TRBJ2-7; no reliable D call. The CDR3 loop spans 14 amino acids. Germline-derived CDR1 and CDR2 are SGDLS and YYNGEE. The ends were cut back, 0 bases at V and 3 bases at J, with 10 bases in the middle. As DNA, the CDR3 is TGTGCCAGCAGCGTAGCCCCGGGTCACTACGAGCAGTACTTC. Residues: CASSVAPGHYEQYF. Drawing the rest from reference TRBV9 and TRBJ2-7, the complete variable domain is DSGVTQTPKHLITATGQRVTLRCSPRSGDLSVYWYQQSLDQGLQFLIQYYNGEERAKGNILERFSAQQFPDLHSELNLSSLELGDSALYFCASSVAPGHYEQYFGPGTRLTVT.